This TCR beta chain is drawn from a study of patients and donors after allogeneic stem cell transplantation. From the RT-PCR reads, TCRdb called clonotypes with MiXCR, one entry per CDR3 protein. The table includes a few hundred thousand distinct CDR3 sequences, roughly two fifths detected once. Germline CDR1 is ENHRY and CDR2 is SYGVKD. The CDR3 sequence is 13 residues long. V trimming: 8 bases; J trimming: 0 bases; junction bases outside the gene matches: 2. The chain carries TRBV10-3 and TRBJ1-1, with 8 positions matching TRBD1. This sequence was found in a human donor who was either an allogeneic HSCT recipient or a stem cell or donor lymphocyte infusion donor (not recorded which). It is not recorded whose cells these are; they may come from a transplant donor. Sequenced input: blood, either unsorted or a sorted T cell fraction (not recorded which). In DNA, the CDR3 is TGTGCCATCGGGACAGGCCTGAACACTGAAGCTTTCTTT. It codes for CAIGTGLNTEAFF.